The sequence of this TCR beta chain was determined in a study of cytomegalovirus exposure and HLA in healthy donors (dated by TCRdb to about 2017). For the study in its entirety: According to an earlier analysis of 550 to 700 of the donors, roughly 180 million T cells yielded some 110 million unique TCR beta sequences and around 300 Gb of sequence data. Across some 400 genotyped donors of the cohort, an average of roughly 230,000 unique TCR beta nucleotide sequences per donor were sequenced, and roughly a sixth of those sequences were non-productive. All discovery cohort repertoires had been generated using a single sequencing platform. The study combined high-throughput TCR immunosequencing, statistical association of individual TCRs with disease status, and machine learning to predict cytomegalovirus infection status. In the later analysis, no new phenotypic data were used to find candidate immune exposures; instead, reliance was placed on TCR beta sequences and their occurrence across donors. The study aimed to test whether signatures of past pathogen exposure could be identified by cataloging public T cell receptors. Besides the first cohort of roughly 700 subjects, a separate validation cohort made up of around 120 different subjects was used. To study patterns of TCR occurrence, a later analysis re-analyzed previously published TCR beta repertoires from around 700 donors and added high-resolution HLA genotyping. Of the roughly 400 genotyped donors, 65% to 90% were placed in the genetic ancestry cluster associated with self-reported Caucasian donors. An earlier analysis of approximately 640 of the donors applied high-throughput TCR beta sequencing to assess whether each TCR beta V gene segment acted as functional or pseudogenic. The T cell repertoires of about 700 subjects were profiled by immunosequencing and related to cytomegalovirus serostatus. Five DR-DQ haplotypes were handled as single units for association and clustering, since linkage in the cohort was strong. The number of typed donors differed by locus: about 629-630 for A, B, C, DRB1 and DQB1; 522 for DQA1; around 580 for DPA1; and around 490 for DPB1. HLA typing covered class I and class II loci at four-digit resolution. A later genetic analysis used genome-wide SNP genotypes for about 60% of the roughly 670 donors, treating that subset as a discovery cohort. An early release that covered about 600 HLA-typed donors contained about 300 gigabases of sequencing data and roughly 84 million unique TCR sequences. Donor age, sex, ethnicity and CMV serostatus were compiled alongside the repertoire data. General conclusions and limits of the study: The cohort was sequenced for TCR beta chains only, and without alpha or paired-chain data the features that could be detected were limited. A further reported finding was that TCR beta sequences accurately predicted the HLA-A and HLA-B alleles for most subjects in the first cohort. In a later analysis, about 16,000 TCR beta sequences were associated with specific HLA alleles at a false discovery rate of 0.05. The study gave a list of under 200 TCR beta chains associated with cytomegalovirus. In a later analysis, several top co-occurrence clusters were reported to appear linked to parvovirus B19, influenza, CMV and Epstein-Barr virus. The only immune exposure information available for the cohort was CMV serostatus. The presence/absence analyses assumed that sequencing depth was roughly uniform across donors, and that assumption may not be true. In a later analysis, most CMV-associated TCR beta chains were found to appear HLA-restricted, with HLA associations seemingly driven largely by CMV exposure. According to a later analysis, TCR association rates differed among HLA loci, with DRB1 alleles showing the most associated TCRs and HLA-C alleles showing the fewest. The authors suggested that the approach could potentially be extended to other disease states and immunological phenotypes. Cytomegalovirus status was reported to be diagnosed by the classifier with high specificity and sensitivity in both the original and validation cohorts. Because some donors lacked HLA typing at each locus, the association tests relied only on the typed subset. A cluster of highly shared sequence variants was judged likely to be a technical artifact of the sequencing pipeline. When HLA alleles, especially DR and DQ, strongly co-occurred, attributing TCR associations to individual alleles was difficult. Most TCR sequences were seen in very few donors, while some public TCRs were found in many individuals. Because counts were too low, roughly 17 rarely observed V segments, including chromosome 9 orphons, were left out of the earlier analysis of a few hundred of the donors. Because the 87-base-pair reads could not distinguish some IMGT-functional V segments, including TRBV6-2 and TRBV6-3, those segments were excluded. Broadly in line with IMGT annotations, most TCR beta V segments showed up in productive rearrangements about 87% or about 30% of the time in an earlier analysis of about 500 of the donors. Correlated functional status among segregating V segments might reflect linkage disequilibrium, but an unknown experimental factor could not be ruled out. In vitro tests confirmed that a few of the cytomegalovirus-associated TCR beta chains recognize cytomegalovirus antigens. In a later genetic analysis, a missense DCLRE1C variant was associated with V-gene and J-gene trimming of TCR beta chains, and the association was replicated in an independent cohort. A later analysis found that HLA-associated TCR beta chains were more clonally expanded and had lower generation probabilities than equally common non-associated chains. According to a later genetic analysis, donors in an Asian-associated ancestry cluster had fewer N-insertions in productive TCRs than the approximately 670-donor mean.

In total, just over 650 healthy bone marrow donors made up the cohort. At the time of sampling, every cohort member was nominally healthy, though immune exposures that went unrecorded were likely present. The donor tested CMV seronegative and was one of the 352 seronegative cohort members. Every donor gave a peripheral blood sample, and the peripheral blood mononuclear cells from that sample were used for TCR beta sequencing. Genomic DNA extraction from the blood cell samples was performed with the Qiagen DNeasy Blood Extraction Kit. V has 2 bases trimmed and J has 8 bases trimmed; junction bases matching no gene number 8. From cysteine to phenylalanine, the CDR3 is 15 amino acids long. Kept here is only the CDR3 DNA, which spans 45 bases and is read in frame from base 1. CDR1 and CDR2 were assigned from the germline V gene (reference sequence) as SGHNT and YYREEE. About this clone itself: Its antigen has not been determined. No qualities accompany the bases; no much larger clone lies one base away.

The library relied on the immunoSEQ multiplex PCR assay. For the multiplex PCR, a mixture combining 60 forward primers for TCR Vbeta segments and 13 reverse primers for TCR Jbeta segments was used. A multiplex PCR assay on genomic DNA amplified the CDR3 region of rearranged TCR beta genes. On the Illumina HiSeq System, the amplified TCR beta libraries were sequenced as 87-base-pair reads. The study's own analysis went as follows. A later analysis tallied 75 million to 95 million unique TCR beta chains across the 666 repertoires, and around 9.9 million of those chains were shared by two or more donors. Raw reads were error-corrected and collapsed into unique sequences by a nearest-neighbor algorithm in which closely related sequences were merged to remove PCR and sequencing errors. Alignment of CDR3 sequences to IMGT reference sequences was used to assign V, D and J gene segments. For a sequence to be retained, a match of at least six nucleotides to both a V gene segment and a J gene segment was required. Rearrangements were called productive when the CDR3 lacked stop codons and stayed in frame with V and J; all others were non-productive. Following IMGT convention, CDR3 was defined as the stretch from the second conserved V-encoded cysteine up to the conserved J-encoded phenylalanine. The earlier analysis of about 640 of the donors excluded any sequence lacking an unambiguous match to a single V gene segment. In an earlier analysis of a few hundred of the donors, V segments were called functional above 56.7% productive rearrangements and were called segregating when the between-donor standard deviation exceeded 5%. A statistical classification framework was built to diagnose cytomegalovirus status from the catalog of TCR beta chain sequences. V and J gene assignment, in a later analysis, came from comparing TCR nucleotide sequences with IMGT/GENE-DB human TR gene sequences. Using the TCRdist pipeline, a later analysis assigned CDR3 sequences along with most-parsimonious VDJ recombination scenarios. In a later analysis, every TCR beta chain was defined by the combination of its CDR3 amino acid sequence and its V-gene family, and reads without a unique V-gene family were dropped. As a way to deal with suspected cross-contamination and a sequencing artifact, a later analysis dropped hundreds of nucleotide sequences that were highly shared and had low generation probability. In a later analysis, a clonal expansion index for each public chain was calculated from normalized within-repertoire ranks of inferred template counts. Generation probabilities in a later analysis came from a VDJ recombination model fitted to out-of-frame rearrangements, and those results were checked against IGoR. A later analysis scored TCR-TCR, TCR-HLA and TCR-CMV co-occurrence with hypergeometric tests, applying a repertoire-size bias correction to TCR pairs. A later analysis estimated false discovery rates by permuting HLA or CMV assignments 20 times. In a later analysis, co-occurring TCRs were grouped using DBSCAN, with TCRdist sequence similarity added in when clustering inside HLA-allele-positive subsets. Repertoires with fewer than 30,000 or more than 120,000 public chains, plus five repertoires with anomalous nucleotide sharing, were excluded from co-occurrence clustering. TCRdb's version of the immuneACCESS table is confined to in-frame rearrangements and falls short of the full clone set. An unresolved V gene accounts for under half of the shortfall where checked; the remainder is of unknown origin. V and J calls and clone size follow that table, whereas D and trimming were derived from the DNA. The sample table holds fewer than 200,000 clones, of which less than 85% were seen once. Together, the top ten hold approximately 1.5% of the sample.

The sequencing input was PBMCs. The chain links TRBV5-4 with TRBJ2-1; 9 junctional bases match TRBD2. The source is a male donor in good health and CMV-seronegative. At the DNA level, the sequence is TGTGCCAGCAGCTTTGGCGGGGGGGCTGAGGATGAGCAGTTCTTC. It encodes CASSFGGGAEDEQFF. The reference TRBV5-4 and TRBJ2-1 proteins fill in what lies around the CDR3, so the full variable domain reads ETGVTQSPTHLIKTRGQQVTLRCSSQSGHNTVSWYQQALGQGPQFIFQYYREEENGRGNFPPRFSGLQFPNYSSELNVNALELDDSALYLCASSFGGGAEDEQFFGPGTRLTVL.